The table lists the clone carrying this T cell receptor (beta chain) with many counts. Its antigen is not identified. These data come from a study of identical twins. Study-level findings and limits: Conclusions came from cross-sectional statistical analysis, not from following the same donors. When twins shared out-of-frame alpha sequences, those sequences had excess low generation probability. Memory repertoires showed no such pattern, whereas abundant cord blood beta clonotypes carried fewer insertions.

In TCRdb, the 5' RACE reads were re-called with MiXCR into one record per CDR3 protein. The table records about 220,000 distinct CDR3 sequences, approximately 8.3% of them present only once. The length of the CDR3 is 16 residues. Deletions cut 7 bases from V and 5 bases from J, with 21 bases between. CDR1 is MNHEY, CDR2 SVGEGT, per germline. The sample was also linked to a second study, of yellow fever vaccine responses in identical twins. Turning to that study: Twins' T cell vaccine responses reportedly looked partly convergent, partly personalized.

The origin of this receptor is a young woman in good health. The sample taken for sequencing was memory (CD45RO+) T cells sorted from blood. This chain connects TRBV6-2 or TRBV6-3 to TRBJ2-1, with a possible D match to TRBD2 (6 bases). The CDR3 sequence is CASTRGAGNPHNEQFF. The CDR3 nucleotides are TGTGCCAGCACCAGAGGGGCGGGGAACCCACACAATGAGCAGTTCTTC.